A selection of T cell receptor beta chains follows, all from one sample in a study of response to subunit inactivated influenza vaccine. MiXCR was run by TCRdb on the RT-PCR reads, yielding one entry per CDR3 protein. The sample lists some 850,000 distinct CDR3 sequences, about 18% occurring once. This specimen was PBMCs from blood, taken 4 to 6 days after vaccination. All receptors derive from a man aged 50-59 years who received an inactivated influenza vaccine. CDR3s include the opening cysteine and the closing phenylalanine or tryptophan. A D gene is named only where the DNA matches it firmly. Only part of the rows carry a size: once, few, many, or a class if the clone is expanded.

d_call,j_call,v_call,clone_size,cdr3_nt,cdr3_aa
-,TRBJ1-5,TRBV4-1,few,TGCGCCAGCAGCCAGAGGGCAGTTAGCAATCAGCCCCAGCATTTT,CASSQRAVSNQPQHF
-,TRBJ2-3,TRBV24-1,many,TGTGCCACCAGTGATCCCGGGAGATCAGATACGCAGTATTTT,CATSDPGRSDTQYF
TRBD1,TRBJ1-4,TRBV12-3/TRBV12-4,-,TGTGCCAGCAGCCCTAAGGGACAGTTTGGAGAAAAACTGTTTTTT,CASSPKGQFGEKLFF
-,TRBJ1-1,TRBV29-1,few,TGCAGCGTTGCGGACGGCATGAACACTGAAGCTTTCTTT,CSVADGMNTEAFF
-,TRBJ1-3,TRBV6-5,-,TGTGCCAGCAGTTACTCGAGAGCTGGAAACACCATATATTTT,CASSYSRAGNTIYF
TRBD2,TRBJ2-2,TRBV6-5,-,TGTGCCAGCAGTTTTACTAGCGGGGGGACCGGGGAGCTGTTTTTT,CASSFTSGGTGELFF
TRBD1,TRBJ2-5,TRBV7-3,-,TGTGCCAGCAGCTCAATGGGACAGGGGATTCAAGAGACCCAGTACTTC,CASSSMGQGIQETQYF
-,TRBJ2-3,TRBV28,few,TGTGCCAGCAGTTTCCCTAAAGCATCCAGGGGAGGCACAGATACGCAGTATTTT,CASSFPKASRGGTDTQYF
-,TRBJ2-7,TRBV20-1,few,TGCAGTGCTAGAGACATTGGGGCGAACTACGAGCAGTACTTC,CSARDIGANYEQYF
-,TRBJ2-2,TRBV11-2,few,TGTGCCAGCAGCACCCGGGAAGGGGCCACCGGGGAGCTGTTTTTT,CASSTREGATGELFF
TRBD1,TRBJ2-4,TRBV10-3,-,TGTGCCATCAGCCGGACAGGGGCAGAGGGGGAGGTCATTCAGTACTTC,CAISRTGAEGEVIQYF
-,TRBJ2-2,TRBV15,-,TGTGCCACCAGCCCTGGGACTTTGAACACCGGGGAGCTGTTTTTT,CATSPGTLNTGELFF
-,TRBJ2-1,TRBV4-2,many,TGTGCCAGCAGCACTAACAATGAGCAGTTCTTC,CASSTNNEQFF
TRBD1,TRBJ2-6,TRBV2,once,TGTGCCAGCAGTCGGACAGGGTGGGCCAACGTCCTGACTTTC,CASSRTGWANVLTF
-,TRBJ2-1,TRBV18,few,TGTGCCAGCTCACCATCCCTGGACATCTACAATGAGCAGTTCTTC,CASSPSLDIYNEQFF
-,TRBJ2-5,TRBV7-6,-,TGTGCCAGCAGCTTAGAGCGCGGACGGCTGGGAGAGACCCAGTACTTC,CASSLERGRLGETQYF
-,TRBJ2-6,TRBV3-1,-,TGTGCCAGCAGCGGAGGTCAGGGGCCTCACGGGGCCAACGTCCTGACTTTC,CASSGGQGPHGANVLTF
-,TRBJ2-3,TRBV29-1,many,TGCAGCGTTGCGGTTTCTCGTGATACGCAGTATTTT,CSVAVSRDTQYF
TRBD1,TRBJ2-1,TRBV20-1,many,TGCAGTGCCGAAACAGGGGGCTTGTTCAATGAGCAGTTCTTC,CSAETGGLFNEQFF
-,TRBJ2-1,TRBV4-1,-,TGCGCCAGCAGCCAGCCAAGGGGCAGGGTTAGGAGAGATGAGCAGTTCTTC,CASSQPRGRVRRDEQFF
-,TRBJ1-5,TRBV7-2,-,TGTGCCAGCAGCTTCAACCCAGGGCGCCAGCCCCAGCATTTT,CASSFNPGRQPQHF
-,TRBJ1-2,TRBV7-8,many,TGTGCCAGCAGCCCCTATCGGGCAGCCGGGAACTATGGCTACACCTTC,CASSPYRAAGNYGYTF
TRBD2,TRBJ2-1,TRBV11-2,-,TGTGCCAGCAGCTTAGATTCCCCCTCTAAACTAGCGGGAGGGTATACGAATGAGCAGTTCTTC,CASSLDSPSKLAGGYTNEQFF